This TCR beta chain was profiled in a study of sequential checkpoint blockade in melanoma. Study as a whole: Maintenance nivolumab came after either treatment sequence. TCRβ was sequenced from DNA of 91 pretreatment tumors. Matched biopsies came pretreatment and at week 13 for twenty-two patients. Overall study results and limits: Response in arm A was associated with pretreatment TIL clonality.

After removal of 7 bases from V and 1 base from J, the junction contained 7 bases not matched to a gene. In germline, CDR1 is SGDLS, CDR2 YYNGEE. The CDR3 has 14 residues. Regarding treatment: randomized to nivolumab then ipilimumab (arm A) or the reverse (arm B). Remarks on this clone: Its antigen is unknown.

TCRdb keeps only in-frame clones here, not all; method: immunoSEQ multiplex PCR. Here the sample spans around 4,300 clones, about 20% being singletons. This specimen consisted of tumor tissue (inferred from file names), obtained from a patient given nivolumab and ipilimumab in sequence. The sequence derives from a human donor with melanoma. The V and J genes are TRBV9 and TRBJ1-1; TRBD1 agrees at 7 bases. CDR3 in DNA: TGTGCCAGCGGCCAGGGGGGGAGGAACACTGAAGCTTTCTTT. Encoded protein: CASGQGGRNTEAFF.